This passage covers 11 T cell receptor beta chains from one sample sequenced in a study of T cells in Graves' hyperthyroidism and ophthalmopathy. Amplification of TCR beta CDR3 regions used RNA as the template. When the TCR CDR3 underwent first-round RT-PCR, the HTBI primer set was used. TCRdb re-derived calls from the multiplex PCR reads in MiXCR, one entry per CDR3 protein. The repertoire holds 500,000 to 700,000 distinct CDR3 sequences, with roughly 17% as singletons. Sequences were obtained from blood. The receptors shown here come from a woman under 30 with Graves' hyperthyroidism.

The sample holds many counts of this clonotype. CDR3 in amino acids: CSAFGTSGRSSYNEQFF. The DNA for the CDR3 is TGCAGTGCTTTCGGGACTAGCGGGCGGAGCTCCTACAATGAGCAGTTCTTC. The chain combines TRBV20-1 with TRBJ2-1; 12 nucleotides agree with TRBD2. Germline trimming cut 5 bases from V and 0 bases from J; bases unmatched to any gene: 8. The CDR3 runs 17 residues. CDR1 and CDR2 (germline): DFQATT, SNEGSKA (reference sequence).

The chain couples TRBV6-1 to TRBJ2-5; 9 positions agree with TRBD1. Per germline, CDR1 MNHNS and CDR2 SASEGT. J was trimmed by 2 bases and V by 7 bases; bases with no gene match: 5. This CDR3 spans 14 amino acids. CDR3 loop: CASTTGQGQETQYF. The DNA for the CDR3 is TGTGCCAGCACTACCGGACAGGGGCAAGAGACCCAGTACTTC.

The CDR3 here is CASSESNLWDTEAFF. The CDR3 DNA reads TGCGCCAGCAGTGAGTCAAATCTCTGGGACACTGAAGCTTTCTTT. The V call is TRBV10-1, the J call TRBJ1-1, with D unresolved. The CDR3 runs 15 residues. Germline loops: CDR1 WNHNN, CDR2 SYGVQD (reference sequence). Trimming cost V 0 bases and J 3 bases, with 11 bases left between them.

This clonotype was observed a few times. The chain recombines TRBV5-1 with TRBJ1-3, with a tentative D call TRBD1 (5 bases). The germline V and J ends were trimmed by 0 bases and 3 bases, with 10 bases remaining between them. Per the germline V gene, CDR1 is SGHRS and CDR2 is YFSETQ. The CDR3 consists of 15 residues. The CDR3 DNA follows: TGCGCCAGCAGCTTGGGGGACGTGAATGGAAACACCATATATTTT. Its protein product is CASSLGDVNGNTIYF.

This clonotype has ten or more counts. This chain links TRBV2 with TRBJ2-3; D possibly corresponds to TRBD2 (6 bases). This CDR3 contains 13 residues. V was pared by 7 bases and J by 4 bases, with 12 bases between. Per germline, CDR1 SNHLY and CDR2 FYNNEI. The CDR3 sequence is CASIGGIADTQYF. CDR3 nucleotides: TGTGCCAGCATAGGCGGGATCGCAGATACGCAGTATTTT.

This clonotype appeared many times. The chain uses TRBV12-3 or TRBV12-4 and TRBJ2-1; possibly TRBD2 for D (6 bases). Trimming took 6 bases from V and 9 from J, leaving 21 bases between them. This CDR3 contains 15 residues. CDR3 in DNA: TGTGCCAGCAGCCTCACCCGGGACTCGTGGGCTGAGCAGTTCTTC. Translating it yields CASSLTRDSWAEQFF.

This clonotype has only a few counts. The V and J genes are TRBV6-5 and TRBJ1-2; 7 nucleotides agree with TRBD1. The CDR3 totals 17 residues. Trimming removed 2 bases from V and 2 bases from J; junction bases left unmatched: 11. Germline CDR1 MNHEY, CDR2 SVGAGI. The CDR3 region is CASSYRGPGALNYGYTF. CDR3 nucleotide sequence: TGTGCCAGCAGTTACAGGGGGCCGGGGGCACTAAACTATGGCTACACCTTC.

This clonotype has ten or more counts. The chain has TRBV2 and TRBJ1-5; no clear D gene. Between the trimmed V and J ends, which lost 2 bases and 3 bases, there was a span of 5 bases. This CDR3 comprises 13 residues. Germline-derived CDR1 and CDR2 are SNHLY and FYNNEI. The CDR3, as DNA: TGTGCCAGCAGTGAATCACACAATCAGCCCCAGCATTTT. Encoded protein: CASSESHNQPQHF.

The table lists this clonotype with a few counts. This rearrangement joins TRBV29-1 to TRBJ2-5; D call uncertain. The V and J ends lost 3 bases and 1 base respectively, with 15 bases between them. CDR1 SQVTM and CDR2 ANQGSEA come from the germline V gene. The CDR3 covers 15 residues. The CDR3 protein is CSVDGHQRLQETQYF. Written as DNA, the CDR3 is TGCAGCGTTGACGGCCACCAAAGACTCCAAGAGACCCAGTACTTC.

This clonotype occurred a few times. The chain joins TRBV5-6 to TRBJ1-1, with D possibly matching TRBD1 (5 bases). The germline V gene encodes CDR1 SGHDT and CDR2 YYEEEE. V was trimmed by 0 bases and J by 10 bases, leaving 13 bases between them. The CDR3 spans 13 residues. CDR3 amino acids: CASSLAGSGGAFF. In DNA form, the CDR3 reads TGTGCCAGCAGCTTGGCCGGGTCGGGGGGAGCTTTCTTT.

The chain carries TRBV7-2 and TRBJ2-7; 7 positions agree with TRBD2. The length of the CDR3 is 14 residues. Trimming cost V 8 bases and J 7 bases; bases outside gene matches: 14. Germline CDR1 and CDR2: SGHTA and FQGNSA. CDR3 sequence (DNA): TGTGCCAGCGGGGGGGGTACCGGAAAGGGGGAGCAGTACTTC. Encoded protein: CASGGGTGKGEQYF.